The rows below give T cell receptor beta chains drawn from one sample of a study of control samples from healthy donors and cancer patients. Method: immunoSEQ multiplex PCR; TCRdb's copy keeps in-frame clones and lacks some. The sample includes 65,000 to 95,000 clones, around 87% seen only once; the top ten take about 18%. Material for sequencing was blood. These receptors all stem from a man aged 50-60 years in good health. CDR3s include the opening cysteine and the closing phenylalanine or tryptophan. A D gene is named only where the DNA matches it firmly. For some rows the clone size is stated as once, few or many, or as a class when expanded; others skip it.

clone size	D gene	V gene	J gene	CDR3 protein	CDR3 DNA
.	.	TRBV20-1	TRBJ1-1	CSASGGVTNAFF	TGCAGTGCTAGTGGGGGCGTAACCAACGCTTTCTTT
.	.	TRBV7-9	TRBJ2-5	CASSWSSETQYF	TGTGCCAGCAGCTGGAGCTCGGAGACCCAGTACTTC
.	.	TRBV9	TRBJ2-1	CASSPGSSYNEQFF	TGTGCCAGCAGCCCGGGGAGCTCCTACAATGAGCAGTTCTTC
once	.	TRBV18	TRBJ2-1	CASSPGLNDEQFF	TGTGCCAGCTCACCTGGCCTAAACGATGAGCAGTTCTTC
.	.	TRBV10-3	TRBJ1-4	CAISESRLLARTNEKLFF	TGTGCCATCAGTGAGTCGCGACTCTTAGCCCGAACTAATGAAAAACTGTTTTTT
many	.	TRBV4-1	TRBJ1-3	CASSQDSDTIYF	TGCGCCAGCAGCCAAGATTCCGACACCATATATTTT
.	.	TRBV2	TRBJ1-2	CASSEASALPANYGYTF	TGTGCCAGCAGTGAAGCGTCGGCCTTGCCTGCCAACTATGGCTACACCTTC
.	.	TRBV6-2/TRBV6-3	TRBJ1-2	CASSSTGNYGYTF	TGTGCCAGCAGTTCCACAGGCAACTATGGCTACACCTTC
.	TRBD1	TRBV4-1	TRBJ2-3	CASSQDGQGTDTQYF	TGCGCCAGCAGCCAAGATGGACAGGGCACAGATACGCAGTATTTT
.	TRBD1	TRBV14	TRBJ2-1	CASSQGQGPNEQFF	TGTGCCAGCAGCCAAGGACAGGGGCCTAATGAGCAGTTCTTC
.	.	TRBV19	TRBJ1-2	CASSITGANYGYTF	TGTGCCAGTAGTATTACCGGGGCTAACTATGGCTACACCTTC
.	.	TRBV4-1	TRBJ1-1	CASREGVTNTEAFF	TGCGCCAGCAGAGAAGGGGTAACGAACACTGAAGCTTTCTTT
once	.	TRBV7-6	TRBJ2-7	CASSPQGAALYEQYF	TGTGCCAGCAGCCCCCAAGGGGCGGCCCTTTACGAGCAGTACTTC
.	.	TRBV6-5	TRBJ1-6	CASSPGGGGGSPLHF	TGTGCCAGCAGTCCGGGCGGAGGGGGTGGCTCACCCCTCCACTTT
.	.	TRBV5-1	TRBJ1-4	CASSLPLQGELFF	TGCGCCAGCAGCTTGCCCCTACAGGGAGAACTGTTTTTT
.	.	TRBV7-2	TRBJ1-3	CASSLQGAGNTIYF	TGTGCCAGCAGCTTACAGGGAGCTGGAAACACCATATATTTT
.	.	TRBV3-1/TRBV3-2	TRBJ1-1	CASSHPGTGNTEAFF	TGTGCCAGCAGCCACCCGGGGACGGGGAACACTGAAGCTTTCTTT
.	.	TRBV4-2	TRBJ1-1	CASSQEYRGNTEAFF	TGTGCCAGCAGCCAAGAGTATCGGGGGAACACTGAAGCTTTCTTT
.	TRBD2	TRBV19	TRBJ2-5	CASSRGLAAGETQYF	TGTGCCAGTAGTAGGGGACTAGCGGCGGGAGAGACCCAGTACTTC
few	.	TRBV7-9	TRBJ2-2	CASSSDTGELFF	TGTGCCAGCAGCTCAGACACCGGGGAGCTGTTTTTT
.	.	TRBV12-5	TRBJ2-1	CASGFLAVWSSYNEQFF	TGTGCTAGTGGTTTTTTAGCGGTATGGAGCTCCTACAATGAGCAGTTCTTC
.	.	TRBV28	TRBJ1-4	CASSFAGDTNEKLFF	TGTGCCAGCAGTTTCGCAGGGGATACTAATGAAAAACTGTTTTTT
.	TRBD1	TRBV6-5	TRBJ1-2	CASSTSGTGLSGYTF	TGTGCCAGCAGTACATCCGGGACAGGGCTATCTGGCTACACCTTC
few	.	TRBV10-3	TRBJ1-1	CAISGGNTEAFF	TGTGCCATCAGTGGAGGGAACACTGAAGCTTTCTTT
once	.	TRBV12-3/TRBV12-4	TRBJ1-2	CASSFGEYGYTF	TGTGCCAGCAGTTTTGGGGAGTATGGCTACACCTTC
.	TRBD1	TRBV24-1	TRBJ1-2	CATSDGQGFYGYTF	TGTGCCACCAGTGACGGACAGGGCTTCTATGGCTACACCTTC
.	.	TRBV7-8	TRBJ1-2	CASSIDYNYGYTF	TGTGCCAGCAGCATTGATTATAACTATGGCTACACCTTC
.	TRBD1	TRBV18	TRBJ2-7	CASSPTDRAMWYF	TGTGCCAGCTCACCAACCGACAGGGCCATGTGGTACTTC
.	.	TRBV6-2/TRBV6-3	TRBJ1-5	CASSYAYSNQPQHF	TGTGCCAGCAGTTATGCCTATAGCAATCAGCCCCAGCATTTT
.	.	TRBV6-1	TRBJ1-2	CASSEEALTLGF	TGTGCCAGCAGTGAAGAAGCGCTGACGCTGGGGTTC
once	TRBD1	TRBV30	TRBJ1-1	CAWRGQGYTEAFF	TGTGCCTGGAGGGGACAGGGGTACACTGAAGCTTTCTTT
.	TRBD2	TRBV7-3	TRBJ2-1	CASSQGLAGFEQFF	TGTGCCAGCAGCCAGGGACTAGCGGGGTTTGAGCAGTTCTTC
.	.	TRBV5-4	TRBJ1-6	CASSPAGGLSYNSPLHF	TGTGCCAGCAGCCCCGCCGGGGGCTTGTCCTATAATTCACCCCTCCACTTT
.	.	TRBV4-3	TRBJ2-7	CASSQPGEPEQYF	TGCGCCAGCAGCCAGCCGGGGGAGCCCGAGCAGTACTTC
.	TRBD1	TRBV18	TRBJ1-2	CASSPLDRGVGYTF	TGTGCCAGCTCCCCCCTGGACAGGGGTGTCGGCTACACCTTC
.	.	TRBV3-1/TRBV3-2	TRBJ2-7	CASSQDQTYEQYF	TGTGCCAGCAGCCAAGATCAGACCTACGAGCAGTACTTC
.	.	TRBV25-1	TRBJ2-3	CASSEWMGQDTQYF	TGTGCCAGCAGTGAATGGATGGGGCAGGATACGCAGTATTTT
.	.	TRBV2	TRBJ2-6	CASSQGRSGANVLTF	TGTGCCAGCAGTCAGGGCCGGTCTGGGGCCAACGTCCTGACTTTC
.	.	TRBV11-3	TRBJ2-3	CASSPGADTQYF	TGTGCCAGCAGCCCCGGGGCGGATACGCAGTATTTT
.	.	TRBV2	TRBJ2-3	CASSARLGDTQYF	TGTGCCAGCAGTGCCCGACTGGGGGATACGCAGTATTTT
few	.	TRBV5-1	TRBJ1-2	CASSLDGFSTGYTF	TGCGCCAGCAGCTTGGACGGATTCTCTACAGGCTACACCTTC
.	.	TRBV11-3	TRBJ1-2	CASSLEGRSGYTF	TGTGCCAGCAGCTTAGAGGGGCGGAGTGGCTACACCTTC
.	.	TRBV6-5	TRBJ1-6	CAADSSSPLHF	TGTGCCGCCGACAGCTCTTCACCCCTCCACTTT
.	TRBD1	TRBV19	TRBJ1-6	CASSMGQGFYNSPLHF	TGTGCCAGTAGTATGGGACAGGGATTTTATAATTCACCCCTCCACTTT
.	.	TRBV30	TRBJ1-2	CAWSAGHGYTF	TGTGCCTGGAGTGCAGGGCACGGCTACACCTTC
.	.	TRBV7-2	TRBJ2-3	CASSTRADTQYF	TGTGCCAGCAGCACACGGGCAGATACGCAGTATTTT
.	TRBD1	TRBV4-3	TRBJ2-5	CASSRDLSTGLETQYF	TGCGCCAGCAGCCGGGATCTATCGACAGGGCTAGAGACCCAGTACTTC
.	.	TRBV19	TRBJ2-2	CASSGTPNTGELFF	TGTGCCAGTAGTGGGACGCCGAACACCGGGGAGCTGTTTTTT
.	TRBD2	TRBV19	TRBJ2-5	CASSTQRGQETQYF	TGTGCCAGTAGTACCCAGCGGGGACAAGAGACCCAGTACTTC
.	TRBD1	TRBV29-1	TRBJ1-2	CSATTGEVGYTF	TGCAGCGCTACGACAGGGGAGGTTGGCTACACCTTC
.	.	TRBV20-1	TRBJ2-3	CSASEQSTDTQYF	TGCAGTGCTAGTGAGCAGAGCACAGATACGCAGTATTTT
.	.	TRBV5-6	TRBJ2-5	CASSLASFGTHGETQYF	TGTGCCAGCAGCTTGGCCAGCTTCGGGACGCACGGGGAGACCCAGTACTTC
.	.	TRBV2	TRBJ1-5	CASSVGQTGNQPQHF	TGTGCCAGCAGTGTCGGACAGACCGGCAATCAGCCCCAGCATTTT
.	TRBD1	TRBV2	TRBJ1-3	CASSVDRVENTIYF	TGTGCCAGCAGTGTGGACAGGGTTGAAAACACCATATATTTT
.	.	TRBV5-1	TRBJ1-1	CASSWGDGTEAFF	TGCGCCAGCAGCTGGGGGGACGGCACTGAAGCTTTCTTT
.	.	TRBV2	TRBJ1-1	CASSKEAGGYTEAFF	TGTGCCAGCAGCAAAGAGGCGGGTGGGTACACTGAAGCTTTCTTT
.	.	TRBV2	TRBJ1-1	CASSVKGGNLMNTEAFF	TGTGCCAGCAGTGTAAAAGGGGGTAACCTCATGAACACTGAAGCTTTCTTT